The rows below give T cell receptor beta chains drawn from one sample of a study of radiotherapy plus CTLA-4 blockade in lung cancer. Here immunoSEQ multiplex PCR was the method, and the copy in TCRdb shows in-frame clones only, minus some. In the table there are approximately 14,000 clones, 70% to 85% of which are singletons. The sample in question was peripheral blood, obtained from a patient treated with radiotherapy plus ipilimumab. The receptors were gathered from a human donor with non-small cell lung cancer whose response to radiotherapy plus ipilimumab could not be evaluated. Each CDR3 is given with its conserved first and last residue. A D gene is named only where the DNA matches it firmly. Not every row has a clone size; where given, it reads once, few, many or a size class.

>12|TRBJ1-1|-|TRBV21-1|-
TGTGCCAGAACAGGTTTTAACACTGAAGCTTTCTTT
CARTGFNTEAFF
>13|TRBJ1-2|-|TRBV5-6|-
TGTGCCAGCAGCTTGGGCAGGGCTTATGGCTACACCTTC
CASSLGRAYGYTF
>13|TRBJ1-1|-|TRBV30|-
TGTGCCTGGAGTATCGGACACTATAATGAAGCTTTCTTT
CAWSIGHYNEAFF
>14|TRBJ1-1|-|TRBV5-4|-
TGTGCCAGCAGCTTGGGGACAAGGAACACTGAAGCTTTCTTT
CASSLGTRNTEAFF
>17|TRBJ2-3|-|TRBV5-1|TRBD2
TGCGCCAGCAGCCGGGGACTAGCGGGGGGTGTCACAGATACGCAGTATTTT
CASSRGLAGGVTDTQYF
>11|TRBJ1-1|-|TRBV2|-
TGTGCCAGCAGGGTGGCCACTGAAGCTTTCTTT
CASRVATEAFF
>15|TRBJ1-1|-|TRBV16|TRBD1
TGTGCCAGCAGCCAATCCGGGACAGGGAACACTGAAGCTTTCTTT
CASSQSGTGNTEAFF
>13|TRBJ1-3|few|TRBV7-9|-
TGTGCCAGCAGCTTAAACAGCGGGAACACCATATATTTT
CASSLNSGNTIYF
>12|TRBJ1-1|-|TRBV7-2|-
TGTGCCAGCAGCTTAGAGGAGGCTGAAGCTTTCTTT
CASSLEEAEAFF
>15|TRBJ2-7|-|TRBV19|-
TGTGCCAGTAGTCCCAAAATCCAGTTTACCTACGAGCAGTACTTC
CASSPKIQFTYEQYF
>18|TRBJ1-6|-|TRBV5-1|-
TGCGCCAGCAGCTTGGAGGGGACAAGCGGGACCTATAATTCACCCCTCCACTTT
CASSLEGTSGTYNSPLHF
>15|TRBJ1-1|-|TRBV27|TRBD1
TGTGCCAGCAGTTTGAGGACAGGGATCAACACTGAAGCTTTCTTT
CASSLRTGINTEAFF
>10|TRBJ1-1|-|TRBV20-1|-
TGCAGTGCTAAAGGGGCCGAAGCTTTCTTT
CSAKGAEAFF
>16|TRBJ2-2|-|TRBV7-9|TRBD2
TGTGCCAGCAGACGGGATGCGGGGGCGAACACCGGGGAGCTGTTTTTT
CASRRDAGANTGELFF
>14|TRBJ2-2|-|TRBV30|-
TGTGCCTGGAAGTTGACTGACTACACCGGGGAGCTGTTTTTT
CAWKLTDYTGELFF
>13|TRBJ2-5|-|TRBV2|-
TGTGCCAGCCTACAAGGGGTTCTCGAGACCCAGTACTTC
CASLQGVLETQYF
>14|TRBJ2-2|-|TRBV5-1|-
TGCGCCAGCGGATCAATCAGGGGAGACGGGGAGCTGTTTTTT
CASGSIRGDGELFF
>15|TRBJ1-5|-|TRBV28|-
TGTGCCAGCAGTTTAACCCAGACTGTGAATCAGCCCCAGCATTTT
CASSLTQTVNQPQHF
>13|TRBJ2-1|-|TRBV10-3|TRBD2
TGTGCCATCAGACGGGCCGGGGGGGATGAGCAGTTCTTC
CAIRRAGGDEQFF
>13|TRBJ2-5|-|TRBV5-1|TRBD2
TGCGCCAGTAGCGGGGGGGATTCGGAGACCCAGTACTTC
CASSGGDSETQYF
>14|TRBJ1-2|-|TRBV6-1|TRBD1
TGTGCCAGCAGGGGGGACAGGGAAGACTATGGCTACACCTTC
CASRGDREDYGYTF
>13|TRBJ2-1|-|TRBV18|TRBD2
TGTGCCAGCTCACTTGGGACTAGCAATGAGCAGTTCTTC
CASSLGTSNEQFF
>14|TRBJ1-5|-|TRBV15|-
TGTGCCACCAGCCTCTCGGGGGGTGATAAGCCCCAGCATTTT
CATSLSGGDKPQHF
>17|TRBJ1-1|-|TRBV10-3|TRBD1
TGTGCCATCAGTGGACCGGGACAGGGGGCTTCGGGGACTGAAGCTTTCTTT
CAISGPGQGASGTEAFF
>15|TRBJ2-1|-|TRBV27|TRBD1
TGTGCCAGCAGACCTTCGGGACAGGGGTACCGTGAGCAGTTCTTC
CASRPSGQGYREQFF
>15|TRBJ2-5|-|TRBV5-1|TRBD1
TGCGCCAGCAGCTTTGGCGGGACAGGGGGGGAGACCCAGTACTTC
CASSFGGTGGETQYF
>14|TRBJ2-5|few|TRBV10-2|TRBD1
TGCGCCAGCAGCCGGGACAGGAGCCAAGAGACCCAGTACTTC
CASSRDRSQETQYF
>15|TRBJ2-3|-|TRBV6-1|TRBD2
TGTGCCAGCATCAGACTAGCGGGGGGAACGGATACGCAGTATTTT
CASIRLAGGTDTQYF
>14|TRBJ2-7|-|TRBV7-9|-
TGTGCCAGCAGGGACCGGGACAATACCTACGAGCAGTACTTC
CASRDRDNTYEQYF
>15|TRBJ1-4|-|TRBV19|TRBD1
TGTGCCAGTACCGGCAGGGGGTTGCCTAATGAAAAACTGTTTTTT
CASTGRGLPNEKLFF
>13|TRBJ1-5|-|TRBV6-1|-
TGTGCCAGCAGTGAAACCCTTAGTCAGCCCCAGCATTTT
CASSETLSQPQHF
>14|TRBJ2-2|-|TRBV12-5|-
TGTGCTAGTGGTTTCGATGGGGGGACCGGGGAGCTGTTTTTT
CASGFDGGTGELFF
>16|TRBJ2-2|-|TRBV12-2|-
TGTGCAAGTCTCGTTGGACTAGCGGGGGTCACCGGGGAGCTGTTTTTT
CASLVGLAGVTGELFF
>14|TRBJ1-2|-|TRBV7-2|-
TGTGCCAGCAGCACTGGTATAGGGGACTATGGCTACACCTTC
CASSTGIGDYGYTF
>16|TRBJ2-5|-|TRBV19|TRBD2
TGTGCCAGTAGTGCCCAGACTAGCGGGGGTGGGGAGACCCAGTACTTC
CASSAQTSGGGETQYF
>17|TRBJ2-5|-|TRBV5-1|TRBD2
TGCGCCAGCAGACTCATAACGACTAGCGGGGGCGGGGAGACCCAGTACTTC
CASRLITTSGGGETQYF
>16|TRBJ2-1|-|TRBV4-3|TRBD2
TGCGCCAGCAGCCAAGAGGCCGGGACTAGCTACAATGAGCAGTTCTTC
CASSQEAGTSYNEQFF
>13|TRBJ2-4|-|TRBV6-1|TRBD1
TGTGCCAGCGGCGGGACAGGGCAAAACATTCAGTACTTC
CASGGTGQNIQYF
>14|TRBJ1-1|-|TRBV5-1|-
TGCGCCAGCAGCTCCGCCCGGGGGGGGACTGAAGCTTTCTTT
CASSSARGGTEAFF
>15|TRBJ1-1|-|TRBV9|-
TGTGCCAGCAGCGTAGCCCCAGGTATGAACACTGAAGCTTTCTTT
CASSVAPGMNTEAFF
>16|TRBJ2-2|-|TRBV5-5|-
TGTGCCAGCAGCTTGTTTGGGGCTGCGAACACCGGGGAGCTGTTTTTT
CASSLFGAANTGELFF
>13|TRBJ2-5|-|TRBV4-1|-
TGCGCCAGCAGCCGCGAGGGGGAAGAGACCCAGTACTTC
CASSREGEETQYF
>15|TRBJ2-7|-|TRBV7-8|TRBD1
TGCGCCAGCAGAGGACAGGATTTAAGTTCCTACGAGCAGTACTTC
CASRGQDLSSYEQYF
>15|TRBJ2-7|once|TRBV18|-
TGTGCCAGCTCACCACCCTCAGGGGGGCCCTACGAGCAGTACTTC
CASSPPSGGPYEQYF
>14|TRBJ2-3|-|TRBV10-3|TRBD2
TGTGCCATCAGCACTAGCGGGGGGCCAAATACGCAGTATTTT
CAISTSGGPNTQYF
>14|TRBJ1-5|medium-sized|TRBV2|TRBD1
TGTGCCAGCAGTGAAGCAGGGGGCTCTCAGCCCCAGCATTTT
CASSEAGGSQPQHF
>13|TRBJ1-1|-|TRBV5-6|-
TGTGCCAGCAGCGAGGACAGGAACACTGAAGCTTTCTTT
CASSEDRNTEAFF
>16|TRBJ1-3|large|TRBV6-1|-
TGTGCCAGCAGTGAAGAAACAGGGCTTTCTGGAAACACCATATATTTT
CASSEETGLSGNTIYF
>15|TRBJ2-4|-|TRBV30|-
TGTGCCTGGAGTGGGGACCGGGGGGCCAAAAACATTCAGTACTTC
CAWSGDRGAKNIQYF
>16|TRBJ2-2|once|TRBV7-6|TRBD2
TGTGCCAGCAGCTTAGATCCTAGCGGGGCGACCGGGGAGCTGTTTTTT
CASSLDPSGATGELFF
>16|TRBJ2-7|-|TRBV2|TRBD1
TGTGCCAGCAGTGGGACAGGGGGCCTTGGCGGTAACGAGCAGTACTTC
CASSGTGGLGGNEQYF
>13|TRBJ1-2|-|TRBV6-1|TRBD1
TGTGCCAGCAGAAGCGACAGGGCTCGAGGCTACACCTTC
CASRSDRARGYTF
>13|TRBJ1-1|-|TRBV11-2|-
TGTGCCAGCAGCTTAGAACATAACACTGAAGCTTTCTTT
CASSLEHNTEAFF
>14|TRBJ1-5|-|TRBV11-2|-
TGTGCCAGCAGCCTAACAGGGCGCAATCAGCCCCAGCATTTT
CASSLTGRNQPQHF
>18|TRBJ2-3|-|TRBV5-6|-
TGTGCCAGCAGCTCATTCTTAACCGGGACAGGCCGCGGGGGTGGGCAGTATTTT
CASSSFLTGTGRGGGQYF
>14|TRBJ1-6|few|TRBV10-1|-
TGCGCCAGCAGTAGGACTCTTCAGGAATCACCCCTCCACTTT
CASSRTLQESPLHF
>16|TRBJ1-2|-|TRBV29-1|TRBD1
TGCAGCGCTCGAGGCGGACAGGGGGCAGAAACCTATGGCTACACCTTC
CSARGGQGAETYGYTF
>13|TRBJ1-2|once|TRBV7-2|-
TGTGCCACTTCTTTCGACAGGAACTATGGCTACACCTTC
CATSFDRNYGYTF
>17|TRBJ2-3|-|TRBV5-1|TRBD2
TGCGCCAGCAGCTGGCACTTAGCGGGGGGGATCACAGATACGCAGTATTTT
CASSWHLAGGITDTQYF
>15|TRBJ1-1|few|TRBV13|TRBD1
TGTGCCAGCAGCATCACAGGGGGAGGATCCACTGAAGCTTTCTTT
CASSITGGGSTEAFF